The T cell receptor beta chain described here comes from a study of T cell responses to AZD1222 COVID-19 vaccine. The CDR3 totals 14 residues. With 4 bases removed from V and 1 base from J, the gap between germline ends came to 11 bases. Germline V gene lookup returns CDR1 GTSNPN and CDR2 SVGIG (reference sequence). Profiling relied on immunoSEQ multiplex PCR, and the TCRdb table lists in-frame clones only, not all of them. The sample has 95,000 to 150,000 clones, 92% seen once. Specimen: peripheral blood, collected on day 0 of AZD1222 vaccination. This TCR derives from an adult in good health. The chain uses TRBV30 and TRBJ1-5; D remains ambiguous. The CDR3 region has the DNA TGTGCCTGGAACAGCGGGATAAGCAATCAGCCCCAGCATTTT. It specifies CAWNSGISNQPQHF. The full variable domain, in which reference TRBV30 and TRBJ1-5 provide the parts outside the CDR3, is SQTIHQWPATLVQPVGSPLSLECTVEGTSNPNLYWYRQAAGRGLQLLFYSVGIGQISSEVPQNLSASRPQDRQFILSSKKLLLSDSGFYLCAWNSGISNQPQHFGDGTRLSIL.